Following are 22 T cell receptor beta chains from one sample sequenced in a study of blood T cell repertoires in COVID-19 (dated by TCRdb to about 2020). Library prep was done by the immunoSEQ multiplex PCR assay. TCRdb's version of the immuneACCESS table is confined to in-frame rearrangements and falls short of the full clone set. An unresolved V gene accounts for under half of the shortfall where checked; the remainder is of unknown origin. This sample holds 80,000 or so clones; about 87% were observed only once. The top ten clonotypes cover around 9.8% of the sample. Material: peripheral blood. All receptors derive from a human donor in a cohort sampled during active COVID-19.

The V gene is TRBV27, the J gene TRBJ1-4; a possible D gene is TRBD1 (5 bases). The V end was cut by 6 bases, the J end by 4 bases, with 15 bases between. The CDR3 loop spans 15 amino acids. Germline CDR1 and CDR2: MNHEY and SMNVEV (reference sequence). The CDR3 DNA reads TGTGCCAGCAGAACGGGGGGTAGCCTTAATGAAAAACTGTTTTTT. Residues: CASRTGGSLNEKLFF.

In this sample, this clone turned up once. The genes are TRBV19 and TRBJ1-3; D is undetermined. Trimming left V 5 bases short and J 0 bases short, with 14 bases between. This CDR3 region has 16 residues. Germline assignment: CDR1 LNHDA and CDR2 SQIVND (reference sequence). The DNA for the CDR3 is TGTGCCAGTAGTTGGGTCTTCAGGTCCTCTGGAAACACCATATATTTT. Translation: CASSWVFRSSGNTIYF.

The chain has TRBV12-5 and TRBJ1-1; no clear D. This CDR3 has 18 amino acids. Germline V gene sequence: CDR1 LGHNT, CDR2 FRNRAP. Trimming took off 0 bases at V and 2 bases at J, with 19 bases between the two ends. The CDR3 coding sequence is TGTGCTAGTGGTTTGGTAGCTAGTAGGCAAGGACTTAACACTGAAGCTTTCTTT. Amino acid sequence: CASGLVASRQGLNTEAFF.

The gene calls are TRBV23-1 and TRBJ1-2; D may be TRBD1 (5 bases). TRBV23-1 is recorded as an ORF, its role being uncertain. Deletions cut 1 base from V and 4 bases from J, with 13 bases between. CDR3 length: 15 residues. CDR3 sequence (DNA): TGCGCCAGCAGTCAATGGGGGGGGAATGGCTATGGCTACACCTTC. Its translation: CASSQWGGNGYGYTF.

A remark on this clone: Within the sample, other DNA sequences also encode this same CDR3. The chain is built from TRBV19 and TRBJ2-5; possible D gene TRBD2, 6 bases. Germline V gene sequence: CDR1 LNHDA, CDR2 SQIVND (reference sequence). Trimming pared 3 bases from V and 2 bases from J, leaving 10 bases between. The CDR3 is made up of 14 amino acids. CDR3 region: CASSIRRGQETQYF. The CDR3 DNA reads TGTGCCAGTAGTATTCGGCGGGGTCAAGAGACCCAGTACTTC.

J is TRBJ2-3 and V is TRBV7-6; TRBD2 matches 8 bases. The J segment lost 4 bases and the V segment lost 5 bases, leaving 11 bases of the junction unmatched. This CDR3 has 16 residues. Per the germline V gene, CDR1 is SGHVS and CDR2 is FNYEAQ. This CDR3 reads CASSRGLAGGADTQYF. The DNA of the CDR3 is TGTGCCAGCAGCCGGGGTTTGGCGGGGGGTGCAGATACGCAGTATTTT.

J is TRBJ2-7 and V is TRBV4-2; the match to TRBD2 covers 14 bases. V shed 3 bases, J shed 6 bases, and the junction held 19 bases outside the gene matches. Germline assignment: CDR1 LGHNA and CDR2 YNFKEQ. This CDR3 has 20 amino acids. The CDR3 is CASSHLDRTSGRNPIGEQYF. The DNA for the CDR3 is TGTGCCAGCAGCCACTTGGATCGGACTAGCGGGAGGAACCCTATTGGCGAGCAGTACTTC.

This chain connects TRBV6-5 to TRBJ2-5, with 7 bases identical to TRBD1. Germline-derived CDR1 and CDR2 are MNHEY and SVGAGI. There are 13 residues in the CDR3. The V segment lost 6 bases and the J segment 2 bases; nucleotides outside the gene matches: 3. DNA for the CDR3: TGTGCCAGCAGCGGGACAGTACAAGAGACCCAGTACTTC. Residues: CASSGTVQETQYF.

The V and J genes are TRBV30 and TRBJ1-1; the D gene is possibly TRBD1 (5 bases). CDR3 length: 14 residues. Germline-derived CDR1 and CDR2 are GTSNPN and SVGIG (reference sequence). V was trimmed by 4 bases and J by 1 base, leaving 13 bases between them. Here the CDR3 reads CAWIRGRGNTEAFF. The CDR3 DNA follows: TGTGCCTGGATAAGGGGTAGAGGGAACACTGAAGCTTTCTTT.

The chain combines TRBV7-9 with TRBJ1-3, with D unresolved. Germline CDR1 is SEHNR and CDR2 is FQNEAQ (reference sequence). Trimming removed 5 bases at V and 2 bases at J, with 7 bases between. The CDR3 is made up of 13 amino acids. The CDR3 protein is CASSPETGNTIYF. The CDR3 bases are TGTGCCAGCAGCCCCGAGACTGGAAACACCATATATTTT.

This chain joins TRBV6-1 and TRBJ1-2, with D possibly TRBD1 on 6 matching bases. V lost 3 bases and J 5 bases, leaving 13 bases between the germline ends. Germline lookup yields CDR1 MNHNS and CDR2 SASEGT. CDR3 length equals 14 residues. CDR3 in amino acids: CASSDPLGGYGYTF. CDR3 sequence (DNA): TGTGCCAGCAGTGACCCGTTAGGGGGTTATGGCTACACCTTC.

The chain recombines TRBV5-1 with TRBJ1-3; D not resolved. Germline CDR1 and CDR2: SGHRS and YFSETQ. V was shortened by 4 bases and J by 1 base, with 9 bases between the two germline ends. The CDR3 sequence is 14 residues long. As DNA, the CDR3 is TGCGCCAGCAGCAACTATTTGTCTGGAAACACCATATATTTT. Translated: CASSNYLSGNTIYF.

The chain recombines TRBV5-1 with TRBJ2-3, with TRBD1 matching over 10 bases. CDR3 length: 14 amino acids. Germline V gives CDR1 SGHRS, CDR2 YFSETQ. V lost 4 bases to trimming and J lost 5 bases; unmatched junction nucleotides: 4. CDR3 DNA: TGCGCCAGCAGCGCTGGGACAGGGGAAGATACGCAGTATTTT. This sequence encodes CASSAGTGEDTQYF.

In DNA form, the CDR3 reads TGTGCCAGCAGTAATTATAACAATGAGCAGTTCTTC. Translation gives CASSNYNNEQFF. This chain connects TRBV2 to TRBJ2-1; D is uncertain. CDR3 length equals 12 residues. Germline-derived CDR1 and CDR2 are SNHLY and FYNNEI. V was cut by 5 bases and J by 5 bases, with 7 bases left in between.

This clone was seen more than once but under ten times. The CDR3 loop is CASSPKGTGAYGNQPQHF. CDR3 coding DNA: TGTGCCAGCAGTCCCAAAGGGACAGGGGCATATGGCAATCAGCCCCAGCATTTT. The chain combines TRBV27 with TRBJ1-5, with 10 bases lining up with TRBD1. CDR3 length: 18 amino acids. V dropped 5 bases and J dropped 2; count of bases not matched to a gene: 12. CDR1 is MNHEY and CDR2 is SMNVEV in the germline V gene (reference sequence).

This clone has only one observation. V and J are TRBV19 and TRBJ2-7, with 7 bases lining up with TRBD1. This CDR3 contains 12 residues. Germline assignment: CDR1 LNHDA and CDR2 SQIVND (reference sequence). Germline trimming cut 7 bases from V and 6 bases from J; bases unmatched to any gene: 6. CDR3 in amino acids: CASNGQVGEQYF. The CDR3 nucleotides are TGTGCCAGTAATGGACAGGTGGGCGAGCAGTACTTC.

The rearrangement links TRBV11-2 to TRBJ1-4; D unclear. This CDR3 has 15 amino acids. Trimming took 5 bases from V and 7 from J, leaving 17 bases between them. Per the germline V gene, CDR1 is SGHAT and CDR2 is FQNNGV. The CDR3 region is CASSPTAAPSEKLFF. The DNA for the CDR3 is TGTGCCAGCAGCCCTACCGCCGCCCCAAGTGAAAAACTGTTTTTT.

The chain carries TRBV3-1 (or the pseudogene TRBV3-2) and TRBJ2-3; 11 nucleotides agree with TRBD2. V lost 5 bases, J lost 0 bases, and 7 bases stayed unmatched. The CDR3 totals 17 residues. CDR1 and CDR2 from the germline V gene are LGHDT and YNNKEL (reference sequence). CDR3: CASSSGTSGASTDTQYF. In nucleotides, the CDR3 is TGTGCCAGCAGCTCCGGGACTAGCGGAGCTAGCACAGATACGCAGTATTTT.

This clone was found a few times. The rearrangement uses TRBV10-1 and TRBJ1-5; no firm D call. V was clipped by 4 bases and J by 0 bases, with 10 bases between them. The CDR3 runs to 15 residues. CDR1 and CDR2 (germline): WNHNN, SYGVQD (reference sequence). The CDR3 bases are TGCGCCAGCAGTGTGAACCGAGATAGCAATCAGCCCCAGCATTTT. Translation: CASSVNRDSNQPQHF.

The V gene is TRBV28, the J gene TRBJ1-1, with D possibly matching TRBD1 (5 bases). Germline V gene lookup returns CDR1 MDHEN and CDR2 SYDVKM. The CDR3 runs to 15 residues. V was pared by 7 bases and J by 0 bases, with 15 bases between. This CDR3 reads CASIQTENMNTEAFF. Here the CDR3 DNA reads TGTGCCAGCATTCAGACAGAAAACATGAACACTGAAGCTTTCTTT.

This chain connects TRBV9 to TRBJ2-7; 8 bases match TRBD1. Germline assignment: CDR1 SGDLS and CDR2 YYNGEE. CDR3 length: 14 amino acids. The junction had 3 bases not matched to a gene; V was cut back by 3 bases and J by 1 base. For the CDR3, the DNA is TGTGCCAGCAGCGGAGACAGGGGATCCTACGAGCAGTACTTC. This codes for CASSGDRGSYEQYF.

The chain links TRBV29-1 to TRBJ2-5; 8 positions agree with TRBD2. J was trimmed by 1 base and V by 7 bases; bases with no gene match: 2. CDR3 length equals 12 residues. Per the germline V gene, CDR1 is SQVTM and CDR2 is ANQGSEA. The CDR3 DNA is TGCAGCGGTACTAGCGGCCAAGAGACCCAGTACTTC. This gives the protein CSGTSGQETQYF.